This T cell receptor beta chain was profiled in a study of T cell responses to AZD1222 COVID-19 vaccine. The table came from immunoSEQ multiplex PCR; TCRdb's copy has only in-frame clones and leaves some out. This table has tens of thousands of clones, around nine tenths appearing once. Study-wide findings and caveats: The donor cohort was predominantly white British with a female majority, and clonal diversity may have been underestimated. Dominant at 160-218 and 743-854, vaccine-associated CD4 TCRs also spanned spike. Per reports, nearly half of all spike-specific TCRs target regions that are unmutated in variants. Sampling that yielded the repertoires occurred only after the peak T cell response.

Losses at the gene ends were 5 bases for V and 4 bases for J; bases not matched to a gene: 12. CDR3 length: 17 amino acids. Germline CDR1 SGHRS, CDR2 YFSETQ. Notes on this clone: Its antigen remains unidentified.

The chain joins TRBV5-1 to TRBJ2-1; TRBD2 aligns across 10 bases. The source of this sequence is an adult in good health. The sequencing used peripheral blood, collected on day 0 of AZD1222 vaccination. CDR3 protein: CASRPAPSGSDYNEQFF. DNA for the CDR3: TGCGCCAGCAGGCCGGCCCCTAGCGGGAGCGATTACAATGAGCAGTTCTTC.